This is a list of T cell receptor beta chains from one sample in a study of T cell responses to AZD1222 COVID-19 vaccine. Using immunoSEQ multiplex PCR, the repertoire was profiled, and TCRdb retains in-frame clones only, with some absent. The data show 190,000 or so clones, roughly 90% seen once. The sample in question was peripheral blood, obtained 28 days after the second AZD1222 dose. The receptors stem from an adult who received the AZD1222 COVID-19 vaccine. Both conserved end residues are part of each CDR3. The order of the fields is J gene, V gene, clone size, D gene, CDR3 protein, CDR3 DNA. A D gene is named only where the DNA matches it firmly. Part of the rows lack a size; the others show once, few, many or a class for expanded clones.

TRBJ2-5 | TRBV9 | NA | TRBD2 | CASSPEAGRVQETQYF | TGTGCCAGCAGCCCCGAGGCCGGGAGGGTACAAGAGACCCAGTACTTC
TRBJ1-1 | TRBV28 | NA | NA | CASSLRVLAEAFF | TGTGCCAGCAGTTTAAGGGTTCTAGCTGAAGCTTTCTTT
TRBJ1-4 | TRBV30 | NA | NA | CALGGGVEKLFF | TGTGCCTTGGGGGGAGGGGTTGAAAAACTGTTTTTT
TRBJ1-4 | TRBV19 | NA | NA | CASIPSIGPTNEKLFF | TGTGCCAGTATCCCCAGCATTGGTCCAACTAATGAAAAACTGTTTTTT
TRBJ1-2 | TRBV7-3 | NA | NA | CASSPDSNYGYTF | TGTGCCAGCAGCCCCGACAGTAACTATGGCTACACCTTC
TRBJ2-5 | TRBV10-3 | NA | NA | CAIRGRLAGPQETQYF | TGTGCCATCAGGGGGCGCCTTGCGGGGCCACAAGAGACCCAGTACTTC
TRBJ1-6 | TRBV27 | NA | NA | CASSRTGSRSPLHF | TGTGCCAGCAGTAGAACAGGGAGTCGGTCACCCCTCCACTTT
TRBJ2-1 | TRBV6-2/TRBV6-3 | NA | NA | CASSYSRLGPSYNEQFF | TGTGCCAGCAGTTACTCGAGGCTGGGGCCCTCCTACAATGAGCAGTTCTTC
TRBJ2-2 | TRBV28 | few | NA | CASQPSRGNTGELFF | TGTGCCAGCCAGCCTAGTAGGGGCAACACCGGGGAGCTGTTTTTT
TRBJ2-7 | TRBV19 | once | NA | CASRTTMGSEQYF | TGTGCCAGTAGGACGACTATGGGGAGCGAGCAGTACTTC
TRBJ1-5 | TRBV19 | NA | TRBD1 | CASSILNRGHGPQHF | TGTGCCAGTAGTATCTTAAACAGGGGGCATGGGCCCCAGCATTTT
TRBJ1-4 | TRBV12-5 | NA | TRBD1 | CASGSGQGGEKLFF | TGTGCTAGTGGTTCCGGACAGGGCGGTGAAAAACTGTTTTTT
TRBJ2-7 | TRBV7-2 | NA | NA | CASSFQTGQSYEQYF | TGTGCCAGCAGCTTTCAAACAGGGCAGTCCTACGAGCAGTACTTC
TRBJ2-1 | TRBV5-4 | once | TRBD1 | CAILPPGQGALSSYNEQFF | TGTGCCATCCTGCCCCCGGGGCAGGGGGCCCTGAGCTCCTACAATGAGCAGTTCTTC
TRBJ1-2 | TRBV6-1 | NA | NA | CASSEGGLGYTF | TGTGCCAGCAGTGAAGGGGGGCTTGGCTACACCTTC
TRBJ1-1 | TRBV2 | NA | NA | CASSVSEVNTEAFF | TGTGCCAGCAGTGTTTCAGAAGTGAACACTGAAGCTTTCTTT
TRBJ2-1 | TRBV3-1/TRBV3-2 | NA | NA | CASTAGSEQFF | TGTGCCAGCACGGCCGGGAGTGAGCAGTTCTTC
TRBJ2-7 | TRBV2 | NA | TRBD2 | CASRGTSGAYEQYF | TGTGCCAGCAGGGGGACTAGCGGGGCCTACGAGCAGTACTTC
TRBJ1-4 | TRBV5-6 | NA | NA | CASSLEGFNEKLFF | TGTGCCAGCAGCTTGGAAGGGTTTAATGAAAAACTGTTTTTT
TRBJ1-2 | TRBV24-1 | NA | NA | CATSDHSSGYTF | TGTGCCACCAGTGACCACTCGTCAGGCTACACCTTC
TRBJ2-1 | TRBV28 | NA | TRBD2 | CAAPGISGDLSSYNEQFF | TGTGCCGCCCCGGGCATCAGCGGGGATTTAAGCTCCTACAATGAGCAGTTCTTC
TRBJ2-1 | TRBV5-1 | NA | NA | CASSGSGPGPYNEQFF | TGCGCCAGCAGCGGGTCGGGACCCGGACCCTACAATGAGCAGTTCTTC
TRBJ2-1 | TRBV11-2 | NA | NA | CASSPTRAGGRNEQFF | TGTGCCAGCAGCCCGACTCGGGCGGGCGGGCGCAATGAGCAGTTCTTC
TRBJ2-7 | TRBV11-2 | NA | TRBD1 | CASSLDRGGQGRYEQYF | TGTGCCAGCAGCTTAGATCGGGGCGGACAGGGGCGATACGAGCAGTACTTC
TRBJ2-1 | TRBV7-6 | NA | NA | CASSPPQGSYNEQFF | TGTGCCAGCAGCCCCCCTCAAGGCTCTTACAATGAGCAGTTCTTC
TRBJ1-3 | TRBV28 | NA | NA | CASSLKPPAGSGGNTIYF | TGTGCCAGCAGTTTGAAACCCCCCGCAGGGTCTGGTGGAAACACCATATATTTT
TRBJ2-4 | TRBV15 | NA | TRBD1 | CATSLDRGGGKNIQYF | TGTGCCACCAGCCTGGACAGGGGAGGAGGCAAAAACATTCAGTACTTC
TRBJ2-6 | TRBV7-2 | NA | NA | CASSLGGTGANVLTF | TGTGCCAGCAGCTTAGGGGGGACTGGGGCCAACGTCCTGACTTTC
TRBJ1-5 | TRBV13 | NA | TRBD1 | CASSHGTGTQPQHF | TGTGCCAGCAGCCACGGGACAGGGACGCAGCCCCAGCATTTT
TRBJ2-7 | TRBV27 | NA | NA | CASSLFGQTYEQYF | TGTGCCAGCAGTTTATTCGGACAGACCTACGAGCAGTACTTC
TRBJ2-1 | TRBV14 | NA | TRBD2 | CASSPWTRLAGDYNEQFF | TGTGCCAGCAGCCCCTGGACTAGGCTAGCGGGAGACTACAATGAGCAGTTCTTC
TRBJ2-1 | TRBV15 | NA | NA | CATSTKGDASGGQQFF | TGTGCCACCAGTACCAAAGGGGACGCCTCCGGCGGTCAGCAGTTCTTC
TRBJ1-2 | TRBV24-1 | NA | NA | CATSDLSRSGYTF | TGTGCCACCAGTGATTTGTCCAGGTCTGGCTACACCTTC
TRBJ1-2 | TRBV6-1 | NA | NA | CASSEAFWQNYGYTF | TGTGCCAGCAGTGAAGCTTTCTGGCAGAACTATGGCTACACCTTC
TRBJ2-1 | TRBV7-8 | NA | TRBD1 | CASSWDRGHEQFF | TGTGCCAGCAGCTGGGACAGGGGGCATGAGCAGTTCTTC
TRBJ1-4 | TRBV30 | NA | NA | CAWRPVRLAEKLFF | TGTGCCTGGAGGCCAGTAAGACTAGCTGAAAAACTGTTTTTT
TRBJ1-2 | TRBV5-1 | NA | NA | CASSLRREDYGYTF | TGCGCCAGCAGCTTGCGCAGGGAAGACTATGGCTACACCTTC
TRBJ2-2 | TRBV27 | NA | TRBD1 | CASSPRQGERPSAGELFF | TGTGCCAGCAGTCCCCGACAGGGCGAACGCCCCAGTGCCGGGGAGCTGTTTTTT
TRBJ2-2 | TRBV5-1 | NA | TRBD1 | CASSRGGGGTGELFF | TGCGCCAGCAGCAGAGGGGGCGGAGGCACCGGGGAGCTGTTTTTT
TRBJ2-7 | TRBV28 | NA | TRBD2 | CASRAPRQGVFTSGRAPEQYF | TGTGCCAGCCGGGCCCCGAGACAGGGGGTTTTTACTAGCGGGAGGGCCCCCGAGCAGTACTTC
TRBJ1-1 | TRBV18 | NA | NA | CASSSGNTEAFF | TGTGCCAGCTCATCGGGGAACACTGAAGCTTTCTTT
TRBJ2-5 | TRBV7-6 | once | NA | CASSPLGGIQETQYF | TGTGCCAGCAGTCCCCTGGGGGGTATCCAAGAGACCCAGTACTTC
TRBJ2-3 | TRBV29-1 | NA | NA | CSTNSGSTDTQYF | TGCAGCACCAATAGCGGTAGCACAGATACGCAGTATTTT
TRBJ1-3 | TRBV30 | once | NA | CAWSSQVGGIGTTIYF | TGTGCCTGGAGTAGTCAAGTGGGGGGCATTGGGACCACCATATATTTT
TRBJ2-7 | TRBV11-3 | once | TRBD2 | CASSLKGLSRSEQYF | TGTGCCAGCAGCTTAAAGGGACTAAGTCGCTCCGAGCAGTACTTC
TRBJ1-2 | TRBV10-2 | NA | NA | CASSDIPRGVSTF | TGCGCCAGCTCGGACATCCCTCGGGGCGTCTCCACCTTC
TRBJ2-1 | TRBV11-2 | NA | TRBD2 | CASSFLAEYNEQFF | TGTGCCAGCAGCTTTCTAGCGGAGTACAATGAGCAGTTCTTC
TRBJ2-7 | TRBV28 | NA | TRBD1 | CASSSGTGGYEQYF | TGTGCCAGCAGTTCCGGGACAGGGGGCTACGAGCAGTACTTC
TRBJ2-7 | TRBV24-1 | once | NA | CATSDPRRNSYEQYF | TGTGCCACCAGTGATCCCAGGAGGAACTCCTACGAGCAGTACTTC
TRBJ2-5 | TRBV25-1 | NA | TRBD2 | CASSVLAGEAGTQYF | TGTGCCAGCAGTGTTCTAGCGGGAGAGGCTGGGACCCAGTACTTC
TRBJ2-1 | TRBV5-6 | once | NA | CASSFTGYNEQFF | TGTGCCAGCAGCTTTACAGGGTACAATGAGCAGTTCTTC